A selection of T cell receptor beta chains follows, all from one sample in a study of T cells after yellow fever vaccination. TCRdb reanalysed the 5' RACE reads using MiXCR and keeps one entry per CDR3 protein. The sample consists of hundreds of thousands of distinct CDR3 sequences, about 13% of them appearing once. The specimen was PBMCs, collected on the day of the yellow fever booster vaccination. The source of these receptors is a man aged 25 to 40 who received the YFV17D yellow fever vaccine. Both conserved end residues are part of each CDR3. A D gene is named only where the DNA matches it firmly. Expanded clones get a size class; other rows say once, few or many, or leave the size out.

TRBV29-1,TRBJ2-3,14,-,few,CSVEARFFTDTQYF,TGCAGCGTTGAAGCCAGATTTTTCACAGATACGCAGTATTTT
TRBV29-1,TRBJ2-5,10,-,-,CSVARETQYF,TGCAGCGTTGCTAGGGAGACCCAGTACTTC
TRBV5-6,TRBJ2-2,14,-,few,CASRQGPNTGELFF,TGTGCCAGCAGACAGGGACCGAACACCGGGGAGCTGTTTTTT
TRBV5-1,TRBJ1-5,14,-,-,CASSSDGSNQPQHF,TGCGCCAGCAGCTCTGACGGTAGCAATCAGCCCCAGCATTTT
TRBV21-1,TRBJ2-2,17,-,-,CASSKVMTSGSYGELFF,TGTGCCAGCAGCAAAGTAATGACTAGCGGGAGTTACGGGGAGCTGTTTTTT
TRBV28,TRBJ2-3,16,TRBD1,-,CASSWGQEEGTDTQYF,TGTGCCAGCAGTTGGGGACAGGAGGAGGGCACAGATACGCAGTATTTT
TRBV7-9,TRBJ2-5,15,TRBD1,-,CASNPGTGGQETQYF,TGTGCCAGCAACCCCGGGACAGGGGGCCAAGAGACCCAGTACTTC
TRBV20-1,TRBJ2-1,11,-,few,CSAGRKDEQFF,TGCAGTGCGGGGAGGAAGGATGAGCAGTTCTTC
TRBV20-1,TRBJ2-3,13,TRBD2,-,CSDRAGGPDTQYF,TGCAGTGACCGAGCGGGAGGGCCAGATACGCAGTATTTT
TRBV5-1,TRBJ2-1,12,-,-,CASRPEGNEQFF,TGCGCCAGCAGACCGGAGGGAAATGAGCAGTTCTTC
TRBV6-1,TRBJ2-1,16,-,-,CASTLRRKSSYNEQFF,TGTGCCAGCACCCTACGGCGGAAAAGCTCCTACAATGAGCAGTTCTTC
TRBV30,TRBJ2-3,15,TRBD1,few,CAWSRGQASTDTQYF,TGTGCCTGGAGTCGGGGACAGGCTAGCACAGATACGCAGTATTTT
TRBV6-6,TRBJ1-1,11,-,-,CATGRSTEAFF,TGTGCCACAGGGCGTAGCACTGAAGCTTTCTTT
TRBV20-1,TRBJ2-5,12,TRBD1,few,CSAHRGQETQYF,TGCAGCGCTCACAGGGGGCAGGAGACCCAGTACTTC
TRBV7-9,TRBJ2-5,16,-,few,CASSLDSGDTQETQYF,TGTGCCAGCAGCTTAGACTCAGGGGACACACAAGAGACCCAGTACTTC
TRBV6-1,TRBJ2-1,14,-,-,CASRDAGKRNEQFF,TGTGCCAGCAGGGACGCGGGAAAACGCAATGAGCAGTTCTTC
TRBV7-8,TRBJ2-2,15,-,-,CASRRQGNPTGELFF,TGTGCCAGCAGACGCCAGGGTAACCCCACCGGGGAGCTGTTTTTT
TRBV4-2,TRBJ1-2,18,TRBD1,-,CVSSQDGLAGGWGYGYTF,TGTGTCAGCAGCCAAGATGGCTTAGCAGGGGGCTGGGGCTATGGCTACACCTTC
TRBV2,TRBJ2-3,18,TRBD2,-,CAFCLGSGLAGAGDTQYF,TGTGCCTTCTGTTTGGGGTCCGGACTAGCGGGAGCGGGAGATACGCAGTATTTT
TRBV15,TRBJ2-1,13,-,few,CATSRGLGGPGGF,TGTGCCACCAGCAGAGGGCTGGGGGGACCAGGAGGCTTC
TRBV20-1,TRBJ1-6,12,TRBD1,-,CSASRGNSPLHF,TGCAGTGCTAGCAGGGGGAATTCACCCCTCCACTTT
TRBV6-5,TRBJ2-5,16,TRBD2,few,CASSYTSGRARETQYF,TGTGCCAGCAGTTACACTAGCGGGAGGGCCAGAGAGACCCAGTACTTC
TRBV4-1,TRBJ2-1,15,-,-,CASSITGTAYNEQFF,TGCGCCAGCAGCATCACCGGGACGGCCTACAATGAGCAGTTCTTC
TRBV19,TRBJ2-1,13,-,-,CASRSKGTGEQFF,TGTGCCAGTAGATCGAAGGGAACGGGGGAGCAGTTCTTC
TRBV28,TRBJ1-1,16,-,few,CASKVMTGELNTEAFF,TGTGCCAGCAAAGTAATGACAGGCGAACTGAACACTGAAGCTTTCTTT
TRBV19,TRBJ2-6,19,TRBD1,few,CASSIDLRQGVSGANVLTF,TGTGCCAGTAGTATAGATCTGAGACAGGGAGTCTCTGGGGCCAACGTCCTGACTTTC
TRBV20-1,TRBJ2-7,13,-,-,CSARFADGYEQYF,TGCAGTGCTAGGTTCGCAGATGGCTACGAGCAGTACTTC
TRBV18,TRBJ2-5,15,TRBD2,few,CASSPSAGVWETQYF,TGTGCCAGCTCACCCTCGGCGGGAGTGTGGGAGACCCAGTACTTC
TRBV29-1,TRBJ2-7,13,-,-,CSVRLASSYEQYF,TGCAGCGTCCGGTTAGCGAGCTCCTACGAGCAGTACTTC
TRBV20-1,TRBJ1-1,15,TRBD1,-,CSAYWTGGLNTEAFF,TGCAGTGCGTATTGGACAGGGGGTTTGAACACTGAAGCTTTCTTT
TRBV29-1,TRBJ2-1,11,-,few,CSVRDANEQFF,TGCAGCGTCCGGGACGCCAATGAGCAGTTCTTC
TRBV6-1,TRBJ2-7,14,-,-,CASKRGHRSYEQYF,TGTGCCAGCAAGAGAGGTCACCGGTCCTACGAGCAGTACTTC
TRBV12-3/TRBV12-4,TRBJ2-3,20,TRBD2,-,CASSFDRGRSLAGGSDTQYF,TGTGCCAGCAGTTTCGACAGGGGGCGATCACTAGCGGGAGGATCAGATACGCAGTATTTT
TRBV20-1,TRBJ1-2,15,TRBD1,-,CSASRTGGGNYGYTF,TGCAGTGCTAGCCGGACAGGGGGCGGGAACTATGGCTACACCTTC
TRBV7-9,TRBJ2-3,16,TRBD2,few,CASSLFGTSGTDTQYF,TGTGCCAGCAGCTTATTCGGGACTAGCGGGACAGATACGCAGTATTTT
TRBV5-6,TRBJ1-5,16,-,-,CASSFWEAVSNQPQHF,TGTGCCAGCAGCTTTTGGGAGGCGGTGAGCAATCAGCCCCAGCATTTT
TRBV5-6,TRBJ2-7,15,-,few,CASSGGRRGSYEQYF,TGTGCCAGCAGCGGGGGCCGGAGGGGCTCCTACGAGCAGTACTTC
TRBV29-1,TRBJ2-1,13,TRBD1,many,CSVVGQGLSVQFF,TGCAGCGTTGTTGGACAGGGGTTAAGTGTGCAGTTCTTC
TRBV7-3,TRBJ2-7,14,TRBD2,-,CASSGSISSYEQYF,TGTGCCAGTAGCGGGAGTATCAGTTCCTACGAGCAGTACTTC
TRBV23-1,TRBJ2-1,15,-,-,CASSQTRHVGDEQFF,TGCGCCAGCAGTCAGACAAGGCACGTTGGCGATGAGCAGTTCTTC
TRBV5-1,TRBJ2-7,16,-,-,CASSLEPSGTGGEQYF,TGCGCCAGCAGCTTGGAACCTTCAGGGACGGGTGGCGAGCAGTACTTC
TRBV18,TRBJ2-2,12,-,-,CASSPSIGELFF,TGTGCCAGCTCACCGTCGATCGGGGAGCTGTTTTTT
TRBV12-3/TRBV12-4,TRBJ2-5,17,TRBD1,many,CASSLASSGTGLETQYF,TGTGCCAGCAGTTTAGCTAGCTCCGGGACAGGGCTGGAGACCCAGTACTTC
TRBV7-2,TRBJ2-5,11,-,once,CASSRTQTQYF,TGTGCCAGCAGCCGGACTCAGACCCAGTACTTC
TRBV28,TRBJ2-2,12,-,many,CASSSSTGELFF,TGTGCCAGCAGTTCTTCCACCGGGGAGCTGTTTTTT
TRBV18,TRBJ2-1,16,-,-,CASSPKDWGGHNEQFF,TGTGCCAGCTCACCGAAGGACTGGGGAGGCCACAATGAGCAGTTCTTC
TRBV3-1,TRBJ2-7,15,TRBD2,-,CASSQRDYWGYEQYF,TGTGCCAGCAGCCAGCGGGACTACTGGGGCTACGAGCAGTACTTC
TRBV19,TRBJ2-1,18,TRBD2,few,CASSIRGGSHYLDNEQFF,TGTGCCAGTAGTATAAGGGGCGGGAGCCACTACCTTGACAATGAGCAGTTCTTC
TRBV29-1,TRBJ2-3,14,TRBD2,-,CSVVLAGVTDTQYF,TGCAGCGTTGTGTTGGCGGGAGTTACAGATACGCAGTATTTT
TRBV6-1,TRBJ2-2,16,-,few,CASRTRGGGGTGELFF,TGTGCCAGCAGGACACGGGGCGGTGGTGGCACCGGGGAGCTGTTTTTT
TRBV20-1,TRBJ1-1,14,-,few,CSATTGALNTEAFF,TGCAGTGCCACGACCGGGGCCTTGAACACTGAAGCTTTCTTT
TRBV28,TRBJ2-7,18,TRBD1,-,CASSSGWGSGQGPYEQYF,TGTGCCAGCAGTTCCGGGTGGGGATCGGGACAGGGCCCCTACGAGCAGTACTTC